Following are 24 T cell receptor beta chains from one sample sequenced in a study of OX40 agonist ivuxolimab in advanced cancers. Measured with immunoSEQ multiplex PCR; TCRdb has only the in-frame clones, and not every one. The sample shows tens of thousands of clones, 90% of them seen only once. The specimen comprised CD4+ or CD8+ T cells sorted from blood, sampled in a trial of the OX40 agonist ivuxolimab. The receptors come from an adult with an advanced solid tumor such as melanoma, head and neck, liver or kidney cancer.

The V gene is TRBV6-1, the J gene TRBJ1-1, with D possibly TRBD1 on 5 matching bases. Between the trimmed V and J ends, which lost 6 bases and 2 bases, there was a span of 10 bases. The CDR3 totals 13 residues. Germline-derived CDR1 and CDR2 are MNHNS and SASEGT. The CDR3 sequence is CASRAGTNTEAFF. The CDR3 DNA sequence: TGTGCCAGCAGAGCCGGGACCAACACTGAAGCTTTCTTT.

This chain joins TRBV10-1 and TRBJ2-7; perhaps D is TRBD1 or TRBD2 (6 bases each). V gave up 0 bases and J gave up 2 bases, with 11 bases separating them. CDR3 length: 15 amino acids. Germline V gene data show CDR1 as WNHNN and CDR2 as SYGVQD (reference sequence). The CDR3 reads CASSESPGGPYEQYF. The CDR3 coding sequence is TGCGCCAGCAGTGAGTCCCCCGGGGGCCCCTACGAGCAGTACTTC.

The chain carries TRBV7-9 and TRBJ1-5; unclear D gene. The CDR3 has 14 amino acids. Germline-derived CDR1 and CDR2 are SEHNR and FQNEAQ (reference sequence). Trimming removed 5 bases at V and 5 bases at J, with 13 bases between. CDR3 sequence reads: CASSTRADDQPQHF. The CDR3 bases are TGTGCCAGCAGCACGAGGGCCGACGATCAGCCCCAGCATTTT.

The J gene is TRBJ1-5, the V gene TRBV6-1; D call uncertain. The CDR3 has 14 residues. In germline, CDR1 is MNHNS, CDR2 SASEGT. Trimming cost V 6 bases and J 5 bases, with 14 bases left between them. CDR3 region: CASSLEWEDQPQHF. DNA of the CDR3: TGTGCCAGCAGCCTCGAGTGGGAGGATCAGCCCCAGCATTTT.

The chain joins TRBV7-9 to TRBJ1-1; TRBD1 matches at 11 bases. The germline V gene encodes CDR1 SEHNR and CDR2 FQNEAQ (reference sequence). The junction had 4 bases not matched to a gene; V was cut back by 5 bases and J by 11 bases. The length of the CDR3 is 12 residues. DNA for the CDR3: TGTGCCAGCAGCCGGGACAGGGGGGCGGCTTTCTTT. This translates into CASSRDRGAAFF.

This clone appeared once. The rearrangement links TRBV6-6 to TRBJ2-7, with TRBD1 identical over 10 bases. The germline V gene has CDR1 MNHNY and CDR2 SVGAGI (reference sequence). This CDR3 is built from 15 residues. Unmatched junction bases numbered 3, after V lost 0 bases and J lost 4 bases. The CDR3 nucleotides are TGTGCCAGCAGTTACTCGACAGGGGGCGAGTACGAGCAGTACTTC. This encodes CASSYSTGGEYEQYF.

The chain employs TRBV7-3 and TRBJ2-3, with 7 bases that match TRBD2. V trimming: 5 bases; J trimming: 2 bases; junction bases outside the gene matches: 16. This CDR3 region has 18 residues. The germline gives CDR1 SGHTA, CDR2 FQGTGA. The CDR3 protein is CASSPGWGGGRDTDTQYF. DNA for the CDR3: TGTGCCAGCAGCCCTGGGTGGGGCGGGGGAAGGGACACAGATACGCAGTATTTT.

V gene TRBV18 combines with J gene TRBJ2-1, with TRBD1 matching 9 bases. Germline V lookup: CDR1 KGHSH, CDR2 LQKENI. V lost 5 bases, J lost 8 bases, and 13 bases stayed unmatched. This CDR3 comprises 16 residues. CDR3 DNA sequence: TGTGCCAGCTCAATTACCGGGACAGGGCTCGGGGATGAGCAGTTCTTC. It encodes CASSITGTGLGDEQFF.

The chain has TRBV7-9 and TRBJ1-3; D not resolved. The CDR3 sequence is 16 residues long. Deletions cut 5 bases from V and 4 bases from J, with 18 bases between. Germline V lookup: CDR1 SEHNR, CDR2 FQNEAQ (reference sequence). CDR3: CASSIYRFDSGNTIYF. In DNA, the CDR3 is TGTGCCAGCAGCATCTACCGATTCGACTCCGGAAACACCATATATTTT. Using reference TRBV7-9 and TRBJ1-3 for the parts outside the CDR3, the full variable domain is DTGVSQNPRHKITKRGQNVTFRCDPISEHNRLYWYRQTLGQGPEFLTYFQNEAQLEKSRLLSDRFSAERPKGSFSTLEIQRTEQGDSAMYLCASSIYRFDSGNTIYFGEGSWLTVV.

The V gene is TRBV11-2, the J gene TRBJ2-7; TRBD1 or TRBD2 may be the D gene (6 bases each). Germline V gives CDR1 SGHAT, CDR2 FQNNGV. CDR3 length: 18 amino acids. The germline V and J ends were trimmed by 5 bases and 8 bases, with 31 bases remaining between them. DNA for the CDR3: TGTGCCAGCAGCGTCGCATGGGGGGCGAACGCTCAGTTGTATAAGCAGTACTTC. The encoded protein is CASSVAWGANAQLYKQYF. The full variable domain, completed using reference TRBV11-2 and TRBJ2-7, is EAGVAQSPRYKIIEKRQSVAFWCNPISGHATLYWYQQILGQGPKLLIQFQNNGVVDDSQLPKDRFSAERLKGVDSTLKIQPAKLEDSAVYLCASSVAWGANAQLYKQYFGPGTRLTVT.

The rearrangement uses TRBV21-1 and TRBJ2-7. TRBV21-1 is listed as a pseudogene. The CDR3 has 16 residues. This CDR3 reads CASSTARSPSRGEQYV. For the CDR3, the DNA is TGTGCCAGCAGCACGGCAAGGAGTCCATCTCGGGGCGAGCAGTACGTC.

V gene TRBV7-2 combines with J gene TRBJ1-6; the D gene is possibly TRBD1 (5 bases). V was cut by 0 bases and J by 14 bases, with 11 bases left in between. Germline V lookup: CDR1 SGHTA, CDR2 FQGNSA. The CDR3 runs to 13 residues. As DNA, the CDR3 is TGTGCCAGCAGCTTAGCGTGGGGGGGGACCCTCCACTTT. This gives the protein CASSLAWGGTLHF.

The chain is built from TRBV19 and TRBJ1-2, with D tentatively TRBD1 (6 bases). The ends were cut back, 8 bases at V and 4 bases at J, with 17 bases in the middle. The CDR3 has 14 amino acids. Germline V lookup: CDR1 LNHDA, CDR2 SQIVND (reference sequence). The CDR3 nucleotides are TGTGCCAGTCGCGGGAGGGGGTTGATCTATGGCTACACCTTC. Its translation is CASRGRGLIYGYTF.

This clone was counted once. This sequence joins TRBV6-6 and TRBJ1-4; D possibly corresponds to TRBD1 (6 bases). Trimming removed 5 bases at V and 0 bases at J, with 13 bases between. The CDR3 extends over 16 amino acids. Germline CDR1 and CDR2: MNHNY and SVGAGI (reference sequence). DNA of the CDR3: TGTGCCAGCAGTCTACAGGGCCCTGCAACTAATGAAAAACTGTTTTTT. Protein sequence: CASSLQGPATNEKLFF.

Comments on this clone: Compared with germline, one end of the junction differs, possibly owing to a read error. CDR3 region: CASTLSGANVLTF. The CDR3, as DNA: TGTGCCAGCACCTTGTCTGGGGCCAACGTCCTGACTTTC. The chain has TRBV5-4 and TRBJ2-6; D remains unclear. This CDR3 is 13 amino acids long. CDR1 is SGHNT and CDR2 is YYREEE in the germline V gene (reference sequence).

The rearrangement joins TRBV4-2 to TRBJ1-5; D is undetermined. CDR3 size: 16 residues. Germline V gene lookup returns CDR1 LGHNA and CDR2 YNFKEQ. With 4 bases removed from V and 0 bases from J, the gap between germline ends came to 13 bases. DNA of the CDR3: TGTGCCAGCAGCCTTCTCGGACGGAATAGCAATCAGCCCCAGCATTTT. This codes for CASSLLGRNSNQPQHF.

V and J are TRBV15 and TRBJ1-1; TRBD1 aligns across 8 bases. CDR3 length equals 15 residues. J gave up 3 bases and V 3 bases, and 6 bases lay outside the gene matches. Germline CDR1 and CDR2: LNHNV and YYDKDF (reference sequence). CDR3 nucleotide sequence: TGTGCCACCAGCAGGGGACAGGTGAGGGACACTGAAGCTTTCTTT. Amino acids: CATSRGQVRDTEAFF.

The chain carries TRBV6-1 and TRBJ2-7; 7 bases line up with TRBD1. Germline V gene lookup returns CDR1 MNHNS and CDR2 SASEGT. CDR3 length: 13 amino acids. V lost 7 bases to trimming and J lost 4 bases; unmatched junction nucleotides: 7. CDR3 coding DNA: TGTGCCAGCACCCAAGGGACAGCATACGAGCAGTACGTC. As protein: CASTQGTAYEQYV.

The rearrangement joins TRBV9 to TRBJ2-3, with 13 nucleotides matching TRBD2. Germline-derived CDR1 and CDR2 are SGDLS and YYNGEE. This CDR3 region has 15 residues. V was clipped by 4 bases and J by 4 bases; unmatched bases: 3. Here the CDR3 DNA reads TGTGCCAGCAGCACTAGCGGGGGGGCCGCAGATACGCAGTATTTT. Translation: CASSTSGGAADTQYF.

The chain is built from TRBV28 and TRBJ1-5; D may be TRBD1 (5 bases). The CDR3 has 19 residues. The germline CDR1 and CDR2 sequences are MDHEN and SYDVKM. V lost 7 bases, J lost 1 base, and 26 bases lay in between. The CDR3 sequence: CASNTGFLGLSGSNQPQHF. In DNA form, the CDR3 reads TGTGCCAGCAATACTGGTTTTTTGGGACTCTCGGGAAGCAATCAGCCCCAGCATTTT.

V and J are TRBV7-6 and TRBJ1-1; 7 bases line up with TRBD1. The length of the CDR3 is 16 residues. CDR1 is SGHVS and CDR2 is FNYEAQ in the germline V gene. The junction had 13 bases not matched to a gene; V was cut back by 5 bases and J by 4 bases. CDR3 residues: CASSRQGFGSRTEAFF. The CDR3 region has the DNA TGTGCCAGCAGCCGACAGGGATTTGGCTCTCGCACTGAAGCTTTCTTT.

The V call is TRBV18, the J call TRBJ2-6; D gene unclear. With 6 bases removed from V and 0 bases from J, the gap between germline ends came to 18 bases. The CDR3 has 18 amino acids. Germline lookup yields CDR1 KGHSH and CDR2 LQKENI. CDR3 in DNA: TGTGCCAGCTCCCCTAAGGTCGCAGGTAGCTCTGGGGCCAACGTCCTGACTTTC. This encodes CASSPKVAGSSGANVLTF.

In its sample, this clone was seen once. V is TRBV28 and J is TRBJ2-2, with TRBD2 as a possible D gene (6 bases). The V and J ends lost 4 bases and 1 base respectively, with 10 bases between them. Germline CDR1 is MDHEN and CDR2 is SYDVKM. This CDR3 has 15 amino acids. The CDR3 region is CASSSLAVNTGELFF. The CDR3 bases are TGTGCCAGCAGTTCGTTAGCGGTGAACACCGGGGAGCTGTTTTTT.

The rearrangement links TRBV9 to TRBJ2-3; tentative D call: TRBD2 (5 bases). V gave up 0 bases and J gave up 0 bases, with 5 bases separating them. Germline CDR1 reads SGDLS; CDR2 reads YYNGEE. The length of the CDR3 is 14 residues. The CDR3 protein is CASSVAGSTDTQYF. The CDR3 nucleotides read TGTGCCAGCAGCGTAGCGGGGAGCACAGATACGCAGTATTTT.